The present TCR beta chain was sequenced within a study of CD8 T cells in ankylosing spondylitis. Study-wide results and caveats: Certain motif variants had earlier been reported in reactive arthritis synovial fluid and blood. In ankylosing spondylitis patients, matched synovial fluid reportedly showed significant enrichment of disease-linked clones. What appeared characteristic of ankylosing spondylitis blood was a TCR beta motif of several highly homologous variants. A CD8+ phenotype characterized the disease-linked clones, which were relatively rare in peripheral blood.

CDR3 length equals 14 residues. Trimming pared 5 bases from V and 4 bases from J, leaving 14 bases between. This clonotype has ten or more counts. What it recognizes is unknown. Construction of TCR beta libraries was performed using quantitative 5'-RACE with molecular barcodes. In TCRdb, the 5' RACE reads were re-called with MiXCR into one record per CDR3 protein. The sample consists of fewer than 550,000 distinct CDR3 sequences, roughly 5.2% of them appearing once. Sequencing was carried out using blood, either unsorted or a sorted T cell fraction (not recorded which). This TCR came from a male donor with ankylosing spondylitis. The chain couples TRBV12-3 or TRBV12-4 to TRBJ2-5; D perhaps matches TRBD2 (5 bases). CDR3 in DNA: TGTGCCAGCAGTGGTCTGCGCGGGTTAGAGACCCAGTACTTC. The encoded protein is CASSGLRGLETQYF.